Given below is one T cell receptor beta chain in context. Its cognate antigen is unknown. The data stem from a study of somatic mutations in cytotoxic T cells in rheumatoid arthritis. From germline, CDR1 is GTSNPN and CDR2 SVGIG (reference sequence). This CDR3 spans 14 amino acids. Trimming took off 1 base at V and 2 bases at J, with 9 bases between the two ends. Overall study results and limits: Increasing age coincided with elevated CD8+ clonality among rheumatoid arthritis patients, though not among healthy controls. The study found that the largest CD8+ clone exceeded 20% of CD8+ cells in 8 of 65 patients. Antigens recognized by the expanded CD8+ clones were unknown.

Using immunoSEQ multiplex PCR, the repertoire was profiled, and TCRdb retains in-frame clones only, with some absent. The sample records tens of thousands of clones, approximately 84% being singletons. The rearrangement uses TRBV30 and TRBJ1-5; the D is unclear. Sequenced material: CD8+ T cells sorted from blood. The sequence came from a man aged 40-49 years in good health. CDR3 coding DNA: TGTGCCTGGAGTGCGGGGATAGGCAATCAGCCCCAGCATTTT. Residues: CAWSAGIGNQPQHF.